Listed below are T cell receptor beta chains from one sample, sequenced in a study of circulating CD8 cells and anti-PD-1 response in melanoma. TCRdb re-called the reads with MiXCR, one entry per CDR3 protein. The sample shows around 220 distinct CDR3 sequences, approximately 15% of them seen only once. This specimen was CD8+ T cells from PBMCs, taken at baseline or after one month of anti-PD-1 therapy (not recorded which). The receptors stem from a human donor with melanoma. CDR3s include the opening cysteine and the closing phenylalanine or tryptophan. The order of the fields is clone size, J gene, V gene, D gene, CDR3 DNA, CDR3 protein. The D gene is left open where the match is weak. Clone size is stated in some rows and not others, as once, few, many or a class when expanded.

large,TRBJ2-3,TRBV18,-,TGTGCCAGCTCACCACCAGGGAAGCGCACAGATACGCAGTATTTT,CASSPPGKRTDTQYF
medium-sized,TRBJ2-5,TRBV12-5,TRBD2,TGTGCTAGTGGTTTGCCCGATTGGGAAGCGGGAGATGAGACCCAGTACTTC,CASGLPDWEAGDETQYF
large,TRBJ2-1,TRBV12-3/TRBV12-4,TRBD2,TGTGCCAGCAGTTTTGGACTAGCGGGCGGCTACAATGAGCAGTTCTTC,CASSFGLAGGYNEQFF
large,TRBJ2-7,TRBV20-1,-,TGCAGTGCTAGAGGCCTGGACGAGGGACTGGGCCTCTACGAGCAGTACTTC,CSARGLDEGLGLYEQYF
large,TRBJ2-5,TRBV4-1,TRBD1,TGCGCCAGCAGCCAACAGGGGGCAGAACAAGAGACCCAGTACTTC,CASSQQGAEQETQYF
large,TRBJ1-6,TRBV28,-,TGTGCCAGCAGTTTATGGGGAACTTTTAATTCACCCCTCCACTTT,CASSLWGTFNSPLHF
large,TRBJ1-5,TRBV7-9,-,TGTGCCAGCAGCTTCTCGGGGGACCAGCCCCAGCATTTT,CASSFSGDQPQHF
medium-sized,TRBJ2-1,TRBV29-1,-,TGCAGCGTTGAAGGTGATAGCGACATCTACAATGAGCAGTTCTTC,CSVEGDSDIYNEQFF
large,TRBJ2-2,TRBV28,TRBD1,TGTGCCAGCAGCTTCAACGTGGGACAGATTAACACCGGGGAGCTGTTTTTT,CASSFNVGQINTGELFF
large,TRBJ2-3,TRBV28,-,TGTGCCAGCAGACCGGTAGGGACTCTGTTTGGCACAGATACGCAGTATTTT,CASRPVGTLFGTDTQYF
large,TRBJ2-1,TRBV19,TRBD2,TGTGCCAGTACCTTGGGACTAGCGGCCGAGCAGTTCTTC,CASTLGLAAEQFF
few,TRBJ1-1,TRBV5-6,-,TGTGCCAGCAGCTTGGAGTTCTCCATTGGGGTCACTGAAGCTTTCTTT,CASSLEFSIGVTEAFF
large,TRBJ2-7,TRBV5-1,TRBD2,TGCGCCAGCAGCTTAGGAGCGGGAGCCTACGAGCAGTACTTC,CASSLGAGAYEQYF
large,TRBJ2-7,TRBV28,-,TGTGCCAGCAGTCCACCAGGGGGGTCCTACGAGCAGTACTTC,CASSPPGGSYEQYF
hyperexpanded,TRBJ2-7,TRBV28,TRBD1,TGTGCCAGCAGCCCCGGGACAGCCCACTACGAGCAGTACTTC,CASSPGTAHYEQYF
large,TRBJ1-2,TRBV21-1,-,TGTGCCAGCAGCACCCGACAGGAATGGACCTTC,CASSTRQEWTF
-,TRBJ2-7,TRBV28,-,TGTGCTAGCACAGGAGGAGCCTTCTACGAGCAGCACTTC,CASTGGAFYEQHF
medium-sized,TRBJ2-7,TRBV29-1,-,TGCAGCGTTGCGGGCGACAGTCGTGTCGAGCAGTACTTC,CSVAGDSRVEQYF
-,TRBJ1-1,TRBV6-6,TRBD1,TGTGCCAGCAGTTACTCGAGGGACAGGGGCACTGAAGCTTTCTTT,CASSYSRDRGTEAFF
large,TRBJ2-2,TRBV7-7,-,TGTGCTAGCAGCGTAGAGGGGACCGGGGAGCTGTTTTTT,CASSVEGTGELFF
large,TRBJ2-7,TRBV28,-,TGTGCCAGCAGTTTTGATGGTTCGTACGAGCAGTACTTC,CASSFDGSYEQYF
hyperexpanded,TRBJ2-2,TRBV28,TRBD1,TGTGCCAGCAGCGGTTGGGCGGACAGGGTGACCACCGGGGAGCTGTTTTTT,CASSGWADRVTTGELFF
-,TRBJ2-2,TRBV2,-,TGTGTGGGAGGCGGCCTAGCGACCGGGGAGCTGTTTTTT,CVGGGLATGELFF
large,TRBJ2-2,TRBV6-6,-,TGTGCCATTTACTCGCGGGTCGGGGAGCTGTTTTTT,CAIYSRVGELFF
medium-sized,TRBJ2-1,TRBV25-1,TRBD2,TGTGCCAGCAGTGAATCCCGAAGCGGGAGCTATTACAATGAGCAGTTCTTC,CASSESRSGSYYNEQFF
-,TRBJ2-7,TRBV14,-,TGTGCCAGCAGCCTGCTGGATAAGAAAATAGCCTACGAGCAGTACTTC,CASSLLDKKIAYEQYF
-,TRBJ2-1,TRBV19,TRBD1,TGTGCCAGTAGTATCACAGGGGACCCCTACAATGAGCAGTTCTTC,CASSITGDPYNEQFF
large,TRBJ2-7,TRBV29-1,TRBD2,TGCAGCGCTGTAGCGGGGGGATCCTACGAGCAGTACTTC,CSAVAGGSYEQYF
large,TRBJ2-3,TRBV24-1,-,TGTGCCACCAGTGATTATTTCGGGCAGTATTTT,CATSDYFGQYF
large,TRBJ2-2,TRBV2,TRBD2,TGTGCCAGCAGCGAACTAGCGGGGGGGCTTGACACCGGGGAGCTGTTTTTT,CASSELAGGLDTGELFF
large,TRBJ2-1,TRBV28,TRBD2,TGTGCCAGCAACCTTAGCGGGAGTGGCTATGAGCAGTTCTTC,CASNLSGSGYEQFF
large,TRBJ2-6,TRBV2,-,TGTGCCAGCCAGTCCGGGGCCAACGTCCTGACTTTC,CASQSGANVLTF
large,TRBJ2-1,TRBV5-4,TRBD1,TGTGCCAGCAGCCTTTCCGGGACAGACAATGAGCAGTTCTTC,CASSLSGTDNEQFF
large,TRBJ1-3,TRBV7-2,-,TGTGCCAGCAGCCCCTCCGCGCGGGGCGGCACCATATATTTT,CASSPSARGGTIYF
medium-sized,TRBJ2-1,TRBV29-1,TRBD2,TGCAGCGTTGGGGAGACTAGCGCTTACAATGAGCAGTTCTTC,CSVGETSAYNEQFF
large,TRBJ2-7,TRBV20-1,TRBD2,TGCAGTGCGTGGACTAGCGGGAGGGCCGGGGTGTACGAGCAGTACTTC,CSAWTSGRAGVYEQYF
-,TRBJ2-3,TRBV7-2,-,TGTGCCAGCAGCTTAGGCTTGGGTACGCAGTATTTT,CASSLGLGTQYF